These T cell receptor beta chains were read from a single sample in a study of T cell responses to AZD1222 COVID-19 vaccine. TCRdb's copy holds only in-frame clones and misses some; the assay was immunoSEQ multiplex PCR. The sample has some 130,000 clones; roughly 88% are singletons. Specimen: peripheral blood, collected 28 days after the second AZD1222 dose. These receptors came from an adult who received the AZD1222 COVID-19 vaccine. The CDR3 runs from the conserved cysteine through the conserved F or W. Fields, in order: V gene, J gene, D gene, clone size, CDR3 DNA, CDR3 protein. D genes are given only for firm matches. Part of the rows lack a size; the others show once, few, many or a class for expanded clones.

V: TRBV11-2
J: TRBJ1-1
D: TRBD1
size: -
DNA: TGTGCCAGCAGCCTGGGACAGGGAGACACTGAAGCTTTCTTT
CDR3: CASSLGQGDTEAFF

V: TRBV2
J: TRBJ2-7
D: TRBD1
size: -
DNA: TGTGCCAGCTCGGGACAGGGGGCCTCCTACGAGCAGTACTTC
CDR3: CASSGQGASYEQYF

V: TRBV5-1
J: TRBJ2-7
D: TRBD1
size: -
DNA: TGCGCCAGCAGCCCCGGGACAGGGGGCTACAGCGAGCAGTACTTC
CDR3: CASSPGTGGYSEQYF

V: TRBV10-3
J: TRBJ2-3
D: -
size: -
DNA: TGTGCCATCAGTGGGGTTAGGGGGGCTCCCACAGATACGCAGTATTTT
CDR3: CAISGVRGAPTDTQYF

V: TRBV2
J: TRBJ1-5
D: TRBD1
size: few
DNA: TGTGCCAGCAACTCCGGGACAGGTAACAATCAGCCCCAGCATTTT
CDR3: CASNSGTGNNQPQHF

V: TRBV11-3
J: TRBJ2-1
D: -
size: -
DNA: TGTGCCAGCAGTCTAGGGTGGGGGGTCTACAATGAGCAGTTCTTC
CDR3: CASSLGWGVYNEQFF

V: TRBV30
J: TRBJ1-5
D: -
size: few
DNA: TGTGCCTGGAGTGTACGCGTTAGGCAGCCCCAGCATTTT
CDR3: CAWSVRVRQPQHF

V: TRBV30
J: TRBJ2-1
D: TRBD2
size: -
DNA: TGTGCCTGTAGGACTAGCGGATCCTACAATGAGCAGTTCTTC
CDR3: CACRTSGSYNEQFF

V: TRBV19
J: TRBJ2-5
D: -
size: once
DNA: TGTGCCAGTAGTATCAATAAGGATCGGATCAAGGAGACCCAGTACTTC
CDR3: CASSINKDRIKETQYF

V: TRBV5-1
J: TRBJ1-1
D: TRBD1
size: once
DNA: TGCGCCAGCAGATCTGGACAGGGCGGGAACACTGAAGCTTTCTTT
CDR3: CASRSGQGGNTEAFF

V: TRBV4-2
J: TRBJ1-2
D: -
size: -
DNA: TGTGCCAGCAGCCAATCGAGGGGAGGGCTCTATGGCTACACCTTC
CDR3: CASSQSRGGLYGYTF

V: TRBV18
J: TRBJ2-1
D: -
size: -
DNA: TGTGCCAGCTCACCCGGGATACAGGGTGGGAACAATGAGCAGTTCTTC
CDR3: CASSPGIQGGNNEQFF

V: TRBV27
J: TRBJ2-4
D: -
size: -
DNA: TGTGCCAGCAGCCCGGGATCCGGGAGCGGTTTAGCCAAAAACATTCAGTACTTC
CDR3: CASSPGSGSGLAKNIQYF

V: TRBV5-1
J: TRBJ1-3
D: -
size: once
DNA: TGCGCCAGCAGCACCGGGACGGAAAACACCATATATTTT
CDR3: CASSTGTENTIYF

V: TRBV7-9
J: TRBJ2-3
D: TRBD2
size: -
DNA: TGTGCCAGCAGCTTACGGAGCGGGGGGGCCCTTGATACGCAGTATTTT
CDR3: CASSLRSGGALDTQYF

V: TRBV2
J: TRBJ2-5
D: TRBD2
size: -
DNA: TGTGCCAGCAGTGATAGCGGGCAACTCCAAGAGACCCAGTACTTC
CDR3: CASSDSGQLQETQYF

V: TRBV6-6
J: TRBJ2-1
D: -
size: -
DNA: TGTGCCAGCAAAGCGGAGAGCAATGAGCAGTTCTTC
CDR3: CASKAESNEQFF

V: TRBV30
J: TRBJ1-1
D: -
size: -
DNA: TGTGCCTGGATTAGACAGTTGAACACTGAAGCTTTCTTT
CDR3: CAWIRQLNTEAFF

V: TRBV5-1
J: TRBJ2-2
D: -
size: -
DNA: TGCGCCAGCAGCTTGGGCAGGGTGAACACCGGGGAGCTGTTTTTT
CDR3: CASSLGRVNTGELFF

V: TRBV9
J: TRBJ2-7
D: -
size: -
DNA: TGTGCCAGCAGCCTAGACACGTTTTCCTACGAGCAGTACTTC
CDR3: CASSLDTFSYEQYF

V: TRBV18
J: TRBJ1-1
D: -
size: -
DNA: TGTGCCAGCTCACCTACAGCGTTGAACACTGAAGCTTTCTTT
CDR3: CASSPTALNTEAFF

V: TRBV19
J: TRBJ1-1
D: -
size: few
DNA: TGTGCCAGTAGCCCTCGTTCCCCCACTGAAGCTTTCTTT
CDR3: CASSPRSPTEAFF

V: TRBV13
J: TRBJ2-5
D: -
size: -
DNA: TGTGCCAGCAGCCCCAGACAGGCCGAGACCCAGTACTTC
CDR3: CASSPRQAETQYF

V: TRBV7-8
J: TRBJ1-1
D: -
size: -
DNA: TGTGCCAGCAGCTTATGGACAGACACTGAAGCTTTCTTT
CDR3: CASSLWTDTEAFF

V: TRBV6-5
J: TRBJ1-2
D: -
size: -
DNA: TGTGCCAGCAGTTACGGGCAACAGGGAAGCTATGGCTACACCTTC
CDR3: CASSYGQQGSYGYTF

V: TRBV19
J: TRBJ2-5
D: TRBD2
size: -
DNA: TGTGCCAGTAGTCTGGGGACTAGCGGGAGTTTGGGGGAGACCCAGTACTTC
CDR3: CASSLGTSGSLGETQYF

V: TRBV4-1
J: TRBJ1-5
D: TRBD1
size: -
DNA: TGCGCCAGCAGCCCGGGACAGGGGAGTCAGCCCCAGCATTTT
CDR3: CASSPGQGSQPQHF

V: TRBV7-9
J: TRBJ1-1
D: TRBD1
size: -
DNA: TGTGCCAGCAGCTCCCCGGGGGAGGGACAGTCCCAGGGGGCTTTCTTT
CDR3: CASSSPGEGQSQGAFF

V: TRBV3-1/TRBV3-2
J: TRBJ2-7
D: -
size: -
DNA: TGTGCCAGCAGCCAAGAAGGAGGGTACGAGCAGTACTTC
CDR3: CASSQEGGYEQYF

V: TRBV10-2
J: TRBJ1-2
D: TRBD1
size: -
DNA: TGCGCCACCGCAAGGGGACAGGGCCTCTATGGCTACACCTTC
CDR3: CATARGQGLYGYTF

V: TRBV5-1
J: TRBJ2-1
D: -
size: -
DNA: TGCGCCAGCAGCTTGGGGCAGGCGTACAATGAGCAGTTCTTC
CDR3: CASSLGQAYNEQFF

V: TRBV19
J: TRBJ1-2
D: TRBD1
size: -
DNA: TGTGCCAGTAGTTTTCGGACAGGGGGAGCTGGCTACACCTTC
CDR3: CASSFRTGGAGYTF

V: TRBV27
J: TRBJ1-1
D: TRBD1
size: -
DNA: TGTGCCAGCAGTCTCCGGACAGGGGAGGAAGCTTTCTTT
CDR3: CASSLRTGEEAFF

V: TRBV6-5
J: TRBJ1-5
D: -
size: -
DNA: TGTGCCAGCACCCTGGGGGATCAGCCCCAGCATTTT
CDR3: CASTLGDQPQHF

V: TRBV5-1
J: TRBJ1-1
D: -
size: -
DNA: TGCGCCAGCACCGACACCCCCGGAGGGGGCACTGAAGCTTTCTTT
CDR3: CASTDTPGGGTEAFF

V: TRBV4-2
J: TRBJ2-7
D: TRBD2
size: -
DNA: TGTGCCAGCAGCCAAGAAGGCGGGAGTGGAGAGCAGTACTTC
CDR3: CASSQEGGSGEQYF

V: TRBV7-3
J: TRBJ2-3
D: TRBD2
size: -
DNA: TGTGCCAGCAGCTATGCGGGGGGCCGAGATACGCAGTATTTT
CDR3: CASSYAGGRDTQYF

V: TRBV2
J: TRBJ1-1
D: -
size: -
DNA: TGTGCCAGCAGTGAAGCGGGGGGGGACGGTGAAGCTTTCTTT
CDR3: CASSEAGGDGEAFF

V: TRBV5-5
J: TRBJ1-2
D: -
size: -
DNA: TGTGCCAGCAGCTTGTTGAGGGGATCTAACTATGGCTACACCTTC
CDR3: CASSLLRGSNYGYTF

V: TRBV7-9
J: TRBJ2-5
D: -
size: -
DNA: TGTGCCAGCAGCTCGGAGGGAGAGACCCAGTACTTC
CDR3: CASSSEGETQYF

V: TRBV15
J: TRBJ1-2
D: -
size: once
DNA: TGTGCCACCAGCAGAGATCAGGACAGTTGGTATGGCTACACCTTC
CDR3: CATSRDQDSWYGYTF

V: TRBV27
J: TRBJ2-1
D: -
size: -
DNA: TGTGCCAGCAGTCCTACAGGGTCCAACGAGCAGTTCTTC
CDR3: CASSPTGSNEQFF

V: TRBV12-5
J: TRBJ2-2
D: -
size: -
DNA: TGTGCTAGTGGTTTGTCCAAGGCCGAAGGACCCGGGGAGCTGTTTTTT
CDR3: CASGLSKAEGPGELFF

V: TRBV19
J: TRBJ1-3
D: -
size: -
DNA: TGTGCCAGTAGGTTGACTCAGGACTCTGGAAACACCATATATTTT
CDR3: CASRLTQDSGNTIYF

V: TRBV6-5
J: TRBJ1-4
D: -
size: few
DNA: TGTGCCAGCAGCCAGGGGTTGGCTAATGAAAAACTGTTTTTT
CDR3: CASSQGLANEKLFF

V: TRBV4-2
J: TRBJ2-2
D: TRBD2
size: -
DNA: TGTCCCCGCCCCCAAGCCTGGGGGGGGTTGTCCGGGGAGCTGTTTTTT
CDR3: CPRPQAWGGLSGELFF

V: TRBV18
J: TRBJ1-6
D: TRBD1
size: -
DNA: TGTGCCAGCTCCCCCCGACAGGGCCAGTCACCCCTCCACTTT
CDR3: CASSPRQGQSPLHF

V: TRBV19
J: TRBJ2-7
D: -
size: -
DNA: TGTGCCAGTAGTACCCAATTCCGTCAACGGGACGAGCAGTACTTC
CDR3: CASSTQFRQRDEQYF

V: TRBV5-6
J: TRBJ2-5
D: -
size: -
DNA: TGTGCCAGCAGCTCCGAGGCAGGGCGGGAGACCCAGTACTTC
CDR3: CASSSEAGRETQYF